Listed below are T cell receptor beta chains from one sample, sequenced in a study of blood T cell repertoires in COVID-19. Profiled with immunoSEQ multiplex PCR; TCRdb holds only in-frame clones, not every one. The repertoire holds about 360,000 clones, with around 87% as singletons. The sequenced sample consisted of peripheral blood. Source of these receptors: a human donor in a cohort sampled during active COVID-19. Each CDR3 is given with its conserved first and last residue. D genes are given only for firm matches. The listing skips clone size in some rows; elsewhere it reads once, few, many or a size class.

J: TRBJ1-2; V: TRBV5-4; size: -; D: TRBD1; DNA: TGTGCCAGCACCATTCTAGGGGGCCCGCAGAGCAGGGTCTATGGCTACACCTTC; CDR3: CASTILGGPQSRVYGYTF
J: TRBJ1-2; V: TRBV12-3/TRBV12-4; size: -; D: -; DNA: TGTGCCAGCAGCCGCGGCGGTGGAGGCTACACCTTC; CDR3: CASSRGGGGYTF
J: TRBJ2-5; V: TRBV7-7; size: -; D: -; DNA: TGTGCCAGCTCCGAAGCGGGTGCGGAGACCCAGTACTTC; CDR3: CASSEAGAETQYF
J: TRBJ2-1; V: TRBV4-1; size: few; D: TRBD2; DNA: TGCGCCAGCAGCCAAGTTTACGAGCTAGCGGGACGTGAGCAGTTCTTC; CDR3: CASSQVYELAGREQFF
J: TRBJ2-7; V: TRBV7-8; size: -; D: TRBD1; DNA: TGTGCCAGCAGCGCCGGACAGGGGGTGTACGAGCAGTACTTC; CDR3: CASSAGQGVYEQYF
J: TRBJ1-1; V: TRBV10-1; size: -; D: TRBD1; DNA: TGCGCCAGCAGTCCTTACGGCCCAGGGGGCCTTAAAGGAGAAGCTTTCTTT; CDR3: CASSPYGPGGLKGEAFF
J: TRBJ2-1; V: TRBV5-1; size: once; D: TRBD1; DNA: TGCGCCAGCAGCCAAGGGGGACAGAGAGACTCAGTACAGTTCTTC; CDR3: CASSQGGQRDSVQFF
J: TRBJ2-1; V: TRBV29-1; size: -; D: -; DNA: TGCAGCGTTGCGGTGCTAGATTACAATGAGCAGTTCTTC; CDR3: CSVAVLDYNEQFF
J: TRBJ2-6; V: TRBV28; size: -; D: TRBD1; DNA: TGTGCCAGCAAGGCGGGACAGGGGGCGCGAGGGGCCAACGTCCTGACTTTC; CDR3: CASKAGQGARGANVLTF
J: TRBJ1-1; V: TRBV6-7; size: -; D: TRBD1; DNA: TGTGCCAGCAGTTACCAGATGGGACAGCCGGGCGACACTGAAGCTTTCTTT; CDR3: CASSYQMGQPGDTEAFF
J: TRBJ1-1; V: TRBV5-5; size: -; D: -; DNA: TGTGCCAGCAGTCTTGGGGCAGGGCGGACTGAAGCTTTCTTT; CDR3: CASSLGAGRTEAFF
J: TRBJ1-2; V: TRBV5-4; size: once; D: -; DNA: TGTGCCAGCAGCTTGGACCGGAGCTCTAACTATGGCTACACCTTC; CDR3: CASSLDRSSNYGYTF
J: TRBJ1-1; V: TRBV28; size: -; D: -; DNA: TGTGCCAGCATTAGCTGGAACACTGAAGCTTTCTTT; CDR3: CASISWNTEAFF
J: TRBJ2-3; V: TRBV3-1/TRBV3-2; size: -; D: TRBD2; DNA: TGTGCCAGCAGCCAAGAGTCCAGGCGGGGGGATACGCAGTATTTT; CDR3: CASSQESRRGDTQYF
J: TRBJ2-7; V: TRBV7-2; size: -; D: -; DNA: TGTGCCAGCAGCTTAGGCCCGGGACAACTTAACGAGCAGTACTTC; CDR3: CASSLGPGQLNEQYF
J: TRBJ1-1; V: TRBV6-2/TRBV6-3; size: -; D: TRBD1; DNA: TGTGCCAGCAGTCCAACCCGACAGGGGACGGCTGAAGCTTTCTTT; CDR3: CASSPTRQGTAEAFF
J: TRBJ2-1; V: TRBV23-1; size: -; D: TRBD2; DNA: TGCGCCAGCAGTCACCCGTCTAGCGGAAACCCCTACAATGAGCAGTTCTTC; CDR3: CASSHPSSGNPYNEQFF
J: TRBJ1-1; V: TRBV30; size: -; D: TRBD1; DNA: TGTGCCTGGAGCCCGGACAGGGCGGTCTCTTTCTTT; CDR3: CAWSPDRAVSFF
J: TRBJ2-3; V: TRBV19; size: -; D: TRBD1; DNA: TGTGCCAGTAGTATCCGGACAGGGGAAGCAGATACGCAGTATTTT; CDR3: CASSIRTGEADTQYF
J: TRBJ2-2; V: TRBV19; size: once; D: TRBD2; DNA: TGTGCCAGTAGTAGGGCGGGAGGGCTCGCCGGGGAGCTGTTTTTT; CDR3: CASSRAGGLAGELFF
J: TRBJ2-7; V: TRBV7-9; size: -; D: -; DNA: TGTGCCAGCAGCTTAGACTACTCCGAGCAGTACTTC; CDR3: CASSLDYSEQYF
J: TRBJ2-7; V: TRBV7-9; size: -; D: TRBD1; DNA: TGTGCGACCATGGGGGACAGGGGGGCCTCCTACGAGCAGTACTTC; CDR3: CATMGDRGASYEQYF
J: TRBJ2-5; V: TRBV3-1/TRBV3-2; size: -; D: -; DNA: TGTGCCAGCAGCCAACAGACGGGTGAGACCCAGTACTTC; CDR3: CASSQQTGETQYF
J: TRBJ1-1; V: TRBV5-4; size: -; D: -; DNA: TGTGCCAGCACTCTCGGACCGGGAGAAAACACTGAAGCTTTCTTT; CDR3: CASTLGPGENTEAFF
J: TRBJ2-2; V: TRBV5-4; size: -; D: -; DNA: TGTGCCAGCAGCTTGGACTGGTCCGCCGGGGAGCTGTTTTTT; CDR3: CASSLDWSAGELFF
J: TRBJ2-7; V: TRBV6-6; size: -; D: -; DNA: TGTGCCAGCAGTTACCCGGACGAGCAGTACTTC; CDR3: CASSYPDEQYF
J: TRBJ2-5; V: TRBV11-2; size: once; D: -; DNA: TGTGCCAGCAGCTTAGGCGGCTTCAAAGAGACCCAGTACTTC; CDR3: CASSLGGFKETQYF
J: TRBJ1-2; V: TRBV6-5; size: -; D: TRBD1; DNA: TGTGCCAGCAGAATCACAGGGGCCAACTATGGCTACACCTTC; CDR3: CASRITGANYGYTF
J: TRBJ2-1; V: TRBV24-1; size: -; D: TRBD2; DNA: TGTGCCACCAGTTCTAGCGGGGGCTACAATGAGCAGTTCTTC; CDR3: CATSSSGGYNEQFF
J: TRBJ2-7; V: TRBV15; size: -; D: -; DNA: TGTGCCACCAGCAGAGATAGTGTCAGGTTAACCTACGAGCAGTACTTC; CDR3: CATSRDSVRLTYEQYF
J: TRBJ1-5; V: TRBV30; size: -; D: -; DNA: TGTGCCTGGAGCCCCCAGGCACTCCGCTCGCATTTT; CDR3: CAWSPQALRSHF
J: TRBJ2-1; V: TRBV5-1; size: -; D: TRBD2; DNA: TGCGCCAGCAACATCGATCTAGCGGGGGCCTCTCGGGAGCAGTTCTTC; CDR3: CASNIDLAGASREQFF
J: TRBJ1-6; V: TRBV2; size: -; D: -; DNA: TGTGCCAGCAGTGTCGGGGTAGCCTATAATTCACCCCTCCACTTT; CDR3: CASSVGVAYNSPLHF
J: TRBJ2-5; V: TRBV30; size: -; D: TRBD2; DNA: TGTGCCTGGAGCCCTACTAGCGTGGAGACCCAGTACTTC; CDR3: CAWSPTSVETQYF
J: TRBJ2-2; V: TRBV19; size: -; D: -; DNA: TGTGCCAGTACCCAGGGGAGGGCCGGGGAGCTGTTTTTT; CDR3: CASTQGRAGELFF
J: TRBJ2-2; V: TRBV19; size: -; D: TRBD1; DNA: TGTGCCAGTAGTTTGGGACAGGGGACGACCGGGGAGCTGTTTTTT; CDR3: CASSLGQGTTGELFF
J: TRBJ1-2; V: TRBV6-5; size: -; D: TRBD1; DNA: TGTGCCAGCAGGATCGGGACAGGGAATAGTTATGGCTACACCTTC; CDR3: CASRIGTGNSYGYTF